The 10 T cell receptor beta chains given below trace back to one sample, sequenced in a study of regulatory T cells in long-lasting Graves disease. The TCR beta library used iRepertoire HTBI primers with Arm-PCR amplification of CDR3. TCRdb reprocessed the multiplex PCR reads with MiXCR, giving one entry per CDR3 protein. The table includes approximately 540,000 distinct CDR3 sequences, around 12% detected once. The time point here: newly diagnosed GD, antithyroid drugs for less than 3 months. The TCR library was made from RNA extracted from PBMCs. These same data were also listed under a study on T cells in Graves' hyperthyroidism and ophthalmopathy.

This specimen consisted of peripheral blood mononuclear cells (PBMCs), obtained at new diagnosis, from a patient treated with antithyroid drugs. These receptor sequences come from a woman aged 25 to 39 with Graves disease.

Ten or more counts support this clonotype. The CDR3 loop reads CARLKPRGTPHF. The CDR3 bases are TGTGCCAGATTGAAGCCCCGGGGCACTCCACACTTT. The chain employs TRBV28 and TRBJ1-6; weak D call: TRBD1 (5 bases). Germline V lookup: CDR1 MDHEN, CDR2 SYDVKM. This CDR3 spans 12 amino acids. V was cut by 9 bases and J by 19 bases, with 22 bases left in between.

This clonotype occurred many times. CDR3 in DNA: TGTGCCAGCAACCGATTTAGGGCACAAAAAGAGACCCAGTACTTC. Protein product: CASNRFRAQKETQYF. This chain links TRBV28 with TRBJ2-5; D gene unclear. The CDR3 contains 15 residues. Trimming left V 7 bases short and J 3 bases short, with 18 bases between. The germline V gene has CDR1 MDHEN and CDR2 SYDVKM.

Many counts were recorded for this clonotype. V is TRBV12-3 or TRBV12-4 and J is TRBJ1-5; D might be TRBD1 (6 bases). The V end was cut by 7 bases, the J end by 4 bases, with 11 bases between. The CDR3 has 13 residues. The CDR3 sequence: CASNLGQNQPQHF. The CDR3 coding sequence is TGTGCCAGCAACCTAGGACAGAATCAGCCCCAGCATTTT.

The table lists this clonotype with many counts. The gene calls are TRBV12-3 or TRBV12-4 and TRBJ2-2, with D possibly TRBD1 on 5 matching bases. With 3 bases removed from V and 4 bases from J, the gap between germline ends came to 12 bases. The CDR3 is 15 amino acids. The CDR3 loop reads CASSFAQGGTGELFF. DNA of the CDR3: TGTGCCAGCAGTTTTGCCCAGGGTGGCACCGGGGAGCTGTTTTTT.

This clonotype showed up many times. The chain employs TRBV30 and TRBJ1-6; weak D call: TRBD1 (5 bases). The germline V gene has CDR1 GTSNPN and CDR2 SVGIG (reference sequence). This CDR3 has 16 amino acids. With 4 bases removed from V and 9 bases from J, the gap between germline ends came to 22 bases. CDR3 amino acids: CAWNRVSGAQLSPLHF. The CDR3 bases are TGTGCCTGGAACCGGGTTTCCGGGGCTCAACTTTCACCCCTCCACTTT.

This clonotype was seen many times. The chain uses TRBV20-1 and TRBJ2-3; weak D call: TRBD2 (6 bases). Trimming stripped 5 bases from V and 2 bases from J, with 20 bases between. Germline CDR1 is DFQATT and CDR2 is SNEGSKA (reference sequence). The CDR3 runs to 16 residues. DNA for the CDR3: TGCAGTGCTCACCTACGGGAGCTTTTCTCCACAGATACGCAGTATTTT. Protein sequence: CSAHLRELFSTDTQYF.

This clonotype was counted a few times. The CDR3 region is CSARDGTAYSNQPQHF. In DNA, the CDR3 is TGCAGTGCTAGAGACGGGACAGCTTATAGCAATCAGCCCCAGCATTTT. The chain employs TRBV20-1 and TRBJ1-5, with TRBD1 matching over 7 bases. This CDR3 spans 16 amino acids. V was pared by 0 bases and J by 0 bases, with 5 bases of the junction left unmatched. Germline V lookup: CDR1 DFQATT, CDR2 SNEGSKA (reference sequence).

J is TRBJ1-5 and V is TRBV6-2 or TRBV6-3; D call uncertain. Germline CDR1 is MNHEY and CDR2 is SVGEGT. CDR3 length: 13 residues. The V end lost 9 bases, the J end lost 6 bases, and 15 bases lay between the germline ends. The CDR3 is CASSSTRFQPQHF. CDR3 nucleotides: TGTGCCAGTTCCTCGACACGCTTTCAGCCCCAGCATTTT.

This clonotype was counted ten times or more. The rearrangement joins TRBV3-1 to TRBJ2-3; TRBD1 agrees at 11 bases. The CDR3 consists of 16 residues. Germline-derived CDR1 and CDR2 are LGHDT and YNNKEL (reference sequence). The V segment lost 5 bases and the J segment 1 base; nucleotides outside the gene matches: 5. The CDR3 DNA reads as TGTGCCAGCAGCTATGGACAGGGGGCCGGCACAGATACGCAGTATTTT. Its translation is CASSYGQGAGTDTQYF.

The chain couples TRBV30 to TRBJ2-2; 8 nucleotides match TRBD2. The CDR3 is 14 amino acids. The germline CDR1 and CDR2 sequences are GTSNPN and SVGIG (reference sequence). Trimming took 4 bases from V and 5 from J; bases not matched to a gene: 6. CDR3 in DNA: TGTGCCTGGACCGGGAGGGGGAAAACCGGGGAGCTGTTTTTT. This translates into CAWTGRGKTGELFF. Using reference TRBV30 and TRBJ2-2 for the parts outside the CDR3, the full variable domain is SQTIHQWPATLVQPVGSPLSLECTVEGTSNPNLYWYRQAAGRGLQLLFYSVGIGQISSEVPQNLSASRPQDRQFILSSKKLLLSDSGFYLCAWTGRGKTGELFFGEGSRLTVL.